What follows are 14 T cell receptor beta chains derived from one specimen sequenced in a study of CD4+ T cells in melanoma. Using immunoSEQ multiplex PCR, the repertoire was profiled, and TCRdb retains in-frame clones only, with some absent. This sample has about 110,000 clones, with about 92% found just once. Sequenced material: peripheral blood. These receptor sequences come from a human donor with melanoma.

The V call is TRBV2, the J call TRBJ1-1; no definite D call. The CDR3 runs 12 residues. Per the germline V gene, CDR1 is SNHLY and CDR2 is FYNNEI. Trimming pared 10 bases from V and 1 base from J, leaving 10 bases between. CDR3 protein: CATVTGNTEAFF. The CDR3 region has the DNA TGTGCCACCGTGACGGGGAACACTGAAGCTTTCTTT.

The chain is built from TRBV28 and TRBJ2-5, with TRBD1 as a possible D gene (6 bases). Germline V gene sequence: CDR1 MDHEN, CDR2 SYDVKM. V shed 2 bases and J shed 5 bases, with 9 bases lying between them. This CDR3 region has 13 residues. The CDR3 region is CASSLLGHETQYF. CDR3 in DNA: TGTGCCAGCAGTTTACTGGGACATGAGACCCAGTACTTC.

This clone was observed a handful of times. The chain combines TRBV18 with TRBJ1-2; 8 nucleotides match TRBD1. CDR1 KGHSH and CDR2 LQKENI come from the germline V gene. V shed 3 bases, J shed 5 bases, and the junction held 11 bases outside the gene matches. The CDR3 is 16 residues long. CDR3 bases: TGTGCCAGCTCACCGGAATACAGGGGGAGTAGGTATGGCTACACCTTC. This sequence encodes CASSPEYRGSRYGYTF.

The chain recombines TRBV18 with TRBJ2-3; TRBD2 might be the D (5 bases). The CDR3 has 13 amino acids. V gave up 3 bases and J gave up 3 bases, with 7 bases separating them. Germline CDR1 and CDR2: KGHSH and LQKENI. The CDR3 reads CASSPSGTDTQYF. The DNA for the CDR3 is TGTGCCAGCTCACCGTCGGGAACAGATACGCAGTATTTT.

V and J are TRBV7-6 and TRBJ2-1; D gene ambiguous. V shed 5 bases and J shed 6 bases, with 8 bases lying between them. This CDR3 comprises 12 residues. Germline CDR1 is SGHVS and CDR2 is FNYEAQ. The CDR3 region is CASSLRINEQFF. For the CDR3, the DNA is TGTGCCAGCAGCCTGCGAATCAATGAGCAGTTCTTC.

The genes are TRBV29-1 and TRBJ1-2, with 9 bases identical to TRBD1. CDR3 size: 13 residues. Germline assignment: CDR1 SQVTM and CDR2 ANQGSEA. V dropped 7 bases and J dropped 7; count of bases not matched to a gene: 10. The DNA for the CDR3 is TGCAGCGCCAACAGGGGGCAAGGGAGTGGCTACACCTTC. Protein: CSANRGQGSGYTF.

The CDR3 DNA reads as TGTGCCAGCAGCTTAGGAGTGCTGGAACAGTCGGAGACCCAGTACTTC. Translated, it gives CASSLGVLEQSETQYF. The chain recombines TRBV7-9 with TRBJ2-5; D not resolved. Germline CDR1 SEHNR, CDR2 FQNEAQ (reference sequence). Between the trimmed V and J ends, which lost 1 base and 5 bases, there was a span of 17 bases. CDR3 length equals 16 residues. The full variable domain, completed using reference TRBV7-9 and TRBJ2-5, is DTGVSQNPRHKITKRGQNVTFRCDPISEHNRLYWYRQTLGQGPEFLTYFQNEAQLEKSRLLSDRFSAERPKGSFSTLEIQRTEQGDSAMYLCASSLGVLEQSETQYFGPGTRLLVL.

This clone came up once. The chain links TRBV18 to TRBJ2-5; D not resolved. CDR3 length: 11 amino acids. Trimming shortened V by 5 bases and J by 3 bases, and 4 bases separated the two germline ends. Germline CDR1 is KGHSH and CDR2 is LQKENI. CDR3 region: CASSSEETQYF. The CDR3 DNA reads TGTGCCAGCTCATCGGAAGAGACCCAGTACTTC.

The CDR3 reads CASSLETGGYEQYF. DNA for the CDR3: TGTGCCAGCAGCTTGGAGACAGGGGGCTACGAGCAGTACTTC. The rearrangement links TRBV5-5 to TRBJ2-7; 9 bases are a match to TRBD1. The V gene's germline CDR1 is SGHKS and CDR2 YYEKEE (reference sequence). The V and J ends lost 0 bases and 3 bases, in that order; junction bases with no gene match: 1. The CDR3 has 14 residues.

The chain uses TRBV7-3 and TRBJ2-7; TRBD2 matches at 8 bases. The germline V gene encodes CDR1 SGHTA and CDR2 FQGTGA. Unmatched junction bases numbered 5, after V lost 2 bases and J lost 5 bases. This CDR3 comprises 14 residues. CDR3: CASSLRGGLDEQYF. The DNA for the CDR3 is TGTGCCAGCAGCTTACGCGGGGGGCTCGACGAGCAGTACTTC.

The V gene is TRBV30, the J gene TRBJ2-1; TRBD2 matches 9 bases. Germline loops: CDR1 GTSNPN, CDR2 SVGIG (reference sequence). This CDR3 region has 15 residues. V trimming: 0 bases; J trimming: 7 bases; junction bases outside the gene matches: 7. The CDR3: CAWSVLIAGVNEQFF. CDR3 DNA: TGTGCCTGGAGTGTACTGATAGCGGGGGTAAATGAGCAGTTCTTC.

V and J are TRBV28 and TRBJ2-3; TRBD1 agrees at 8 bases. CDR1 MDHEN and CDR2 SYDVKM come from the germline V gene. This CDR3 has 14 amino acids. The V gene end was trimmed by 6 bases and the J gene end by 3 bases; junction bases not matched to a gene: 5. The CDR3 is CASRTGESTDTQYF. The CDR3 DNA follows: TGTGCCAGCAGGACAGGGGAGAGTACAGATACGCAGTATTTT.

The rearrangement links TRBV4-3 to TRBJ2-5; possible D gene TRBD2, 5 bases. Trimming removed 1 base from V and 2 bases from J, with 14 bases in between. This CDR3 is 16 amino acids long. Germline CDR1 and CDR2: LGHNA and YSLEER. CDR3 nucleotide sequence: TGCGCCAGCAGCCAAGGGACCAGGTCGGGGCAAGAGACCCAGTACTTC. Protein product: CASSQGTRSGQETQYF.

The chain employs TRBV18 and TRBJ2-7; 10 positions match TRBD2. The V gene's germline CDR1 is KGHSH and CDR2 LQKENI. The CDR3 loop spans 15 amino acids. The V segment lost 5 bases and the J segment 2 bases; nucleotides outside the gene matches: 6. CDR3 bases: TGTGCCAGCTCATTCGGACTAGCGGAAACCTACGAGCAGTACTTC. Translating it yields CASSFGLAETYEQYF.